This TCR beta chain was recorded in a study of T cell clonality in common variable immunodeficiency (dated by TCRdb to 2014 to 2015). The CDR3 runs 11 residues from the cysteine to the phenylalanine. Of the CDR3's DNA, 24 bases were read; they are in frame from base 1. CDR1 SEHNR and CDR2 FQNEAQ are derived from the germline V gene (reference sequence). Between the V and J ends, shortened by 3 bases and 3 bases respectively, the junction contains 3 bases. For sequencing input, CVID and control samples contributed equivalent amounts of genomic DNA. For every sample, a 60 bp segment covering the rearranged TCRbeta CDR3 region was amplified and then sequenced. The immunoSEQ assay, a bias-corrected multiplex PCR combined with high-throughput sequencing, was used to amplify TCRbeta. In the authors' own workflow: Every unique nucleotide sequence was considered a clone and was annotated with V, D and J genes, copy number and frequency. Sequences were labeled productive if in frame, and non-productive if out of frame or containing stop codons. As previously described, clonality was computed from Shannon's entropy. The predicted amino acid sequences of productive clones were used to derive the mean CDR3 Kyte-Doolittle hydropathy. Scaled V gene usage was hierarchically clustered using Manhattan distance and complete linkage with the R hclust function. Sharing of clones by CDR3 amino acid sequence was evaluated through resampling of 12 repertoires per group over 100 rounds. Repertoires were searched for approximately 70 published EBV-specific and around 230 published CMV-specific TCRbeta sequences. A couple of CVID samples yielding fewer than 10,000 sequences were excluded from analysis, leaving approximately 42 CVID repertoires. TCRdb provides this immuneACCESS table in a form limited to in-frame rearrangements. Some clones are lacking; in checked studies, under half of them reflect an unresolved V gene, and why the rest are absent is not known. V and J calls and clone size are given by that table; D and trimming were obtained from the DNA. The table gives about 35,000 clones for this sample, with none occurring only once. The top ten clones comprise 3.5% to 4.5% of the sample.

Most CVID patients and most healthy controls were of Caucasian heritage. Heparinized peripheral whole blood samples of 5 to 8 ml were collected from each donor. Genomic DNA from adults with common variable immune deficiency (CVID) and from healthy adult controls was the source for sequencing TCRbeta CDR3 repertoires. A total of approximately 22 healthy adult volunteers (approximately 12 female and some 10 male; age range roughly 23 to 70 years, mean age about 32) were included in the control group. Diluted blood was subjected to density centrifugation over Hypaque 1077 or Ficoll-Paque for isolation of peripheral blood mononuclear cells. Unsorted mononuclear cells served as the source of genomic DNA, which was extracted either by Qiagen column purification or by a centrifugation-based method. On the study overall, not on this receptor specifically: CVID TCRbeta sequences were reported to have fewer deletions and N-nucleotide insertions and to lack highly modified clones with 13 or more V deletions. Correlations of repertoire features with clinical complications were constrained by heterogeneity among patients within the CVID cohort. Although equal DNA input was used, an average of roughly 85,000 unique sequences per sample was obtained for controls, compared with approximately 30,000 for CVID samples. TCRbeta clonality was higher in CVID subjects than in healthy controls (t-test p = 0.018), and the increase was most characteristic of about a third of subjects. Fewer TCRbeta clones were shared among CVID subjects than among healthy controls (p < 0.0001). It was noted by the authors that sequencing of the repertoires of T cell subpopulations would be needed to clarify the cause of the increased clonality in CVID.

This clone was recorded at least ten times. Its antigen target is currently unknown. The read terminates 3 residues ahead of where the CDR3 ends, so the germline J gene completes it. This clonotype was obtained from a person aged 18 to 70 in good health. The sequence links TRBV7-9 to TRBJ2-7; the D gene lacks a confident call. The sample was peripheral blood mononuclear cells. CDR3 reads: CASSFYYEQYF. The sequenced CDR3 bases are TGTGCCAGCAGCTTCTACTACGAG.